This TCR beta chain was found in a study of CD8 T cells in Susac syndrome. Reverse transcription of 0.5 to 1 ug RNA was performed with random hexamers. Multiplex PCR with immunoSEQ amplified the TCR beta CDR3 across 54 Vbeta and 13 Jbeta. TCRdb ran MiXCR on the immunoSEQ multiplex PCR reads and lists one entry per CDR3 protein. The table includes 77,000 or so distinct CDR3 sequences, 85% to 95% detected once. A word on this clonotype: Its matching antigen is unknown.

Germline lookup yields CDR1 PRHDT and CDR2 FYEKMQ (reference sequence). The V end was cut by 3 bases, the J end by 2 bases, with 11 bases between. The CDR3 spans 14 residues. Study-wide points: Clonal expansion was absent from the CD4+ T cell repertoires in Susac syndrome.

TCR beta from blood CD8+ and CD4+ T cells was sequenced. Negative isolation was used for CD8+ and CD4+ T cells and FACS enrichment for TEMRA cells. The chain couples TRBV13 to TRBJ2-7; D possibly corresponds to TRBD2 (5 bases). This TCR was recovered from a human donor with Susac syndrome. The sample taken for sequencing was CD4+ T cells from PBMCs. The CDR3 DNA sequence: TGTGCCAGCAGCTTCCGGAACGGGGCCTACGAGCAGTACTTC. Protein sequence: CASSFRNGAYEQYF.